A single sample is the source of the 22 T cell receptor beta chains below, sequenced in a study of T cells after yellow fever vaccination. Using its own MiXCR run on the 5' RACE reads, TCRdb lists one record per CDR3 protein. The top ten hold roughly 0.5% of the sample, which has approximately 260,000 distinct CDR3 sequences, under 15% seen once. This material consisted of CD4+ T cells sorted from PBMCs, taken 45 days after the yellow fever booster vaccination. The source of these receptors is a man younger than 45 who received the YFV17D yellow fever vaccine.

This clonotype was detected a few times. This chain connects TRBV29-1 to TRBJ2-2; 10 bases match TRBD2. The V segment lost 7 bases and the J segment 1 base; nucleotides outside the gene matches: 3. The CDR3 spans 14 residues. The germline CDR1 and CDR2 sequences are SQVTM and ANQGSEA. CDR3: CSAWTSGNTGELFF. The CDR3 region has the DNA TGCAGCGCTTGGACTAGCGGGAACACCGGGGAGCTGTTTTTT.

This clonotype was seen a handful of times. V is TRBV6-4 and J is TRBJ2-7, with D tentatively TRBD1 (5 bases). Germline loops: CDR1 MRHNA, CDR2 SNTAGT. The V end was cut by 2 bases, the J end by 0 bases, with 14 bases between. This CDR3 region has 16 residues. The CDR3 protein is CASSDPRQRSSYEQYF. The CDR3 region has the DNA TGTGCCAGCAGTGACCCTCGACAGAGGAGCTCCTACGAGCAGTACTTC.

This clonotype was seen more than once but under ten times. The chain uses TRBV21-1 and TRBJ2-7; TRBD2 is the table's D call, not checked against the DNA. TRBV21-1 is reported as a pseudogene. The CDR3 is made up of 14 amino acids. The CDR3: CASSRDEYSYEQYF. The CDR3 coding sequence is TGTGCCAGCAGCAGGGACGAGTACTCCTACGAGCAGTACTTC.

This clonotype was picked up a small number of times. The genes are TRBV28 and TRBJ2-7, with D uncertain. Trimming left V 5 bases short and J 3 bases short, with 5 bases between. Germline CDR1 reads MDHEN; CDR2 reads SYDVKM. The CDR3 is made up of 11 amino acids. Written as DNA, the CDR3 is TGTGCCAGCAGTACAGTCTACGAGCAGTACTTC. Translating it yields CASSTVYEQYF.

This clonotype was counted only a few times. The chain couples TRBV6-2 or TRBV6-3 to TRBJ1-2, with D possibly being TRBD1 (5 bases). V gave up 5 bases and J gave up 3 bases, with 7 bases separating them. The CDR3 has 12 amino acids. The germline V gene encodes CDR1 MNHEY and CDR2 SVGEGT. The CDR3 reads CASSIRDYGYTF. The CDR3, as DNA: TGTGCCAGCAGTATCAGGGACTATGGCTACACCTTC.

V usage is TRBV20-1 and J usage is TRBJ2-2; TRBD2 matches 14 bases. This CDR3 contains 15 residues. Germline CDR1 DFQATT, CDR2 SNEGSKA (reference sequence). Unmatched junction bases numbered 2, after V lost 2 bases and J lost 6 bases. Written as DNA, the CDR3 is TGCAGTGCTAGAAGACTAGCGGGAGGGGCCGGGGAGCTGTTTTTT. It encodes CSARRLAGGAGELFF.

A few counts support this clonotype. This chain links TRBV29-1 with TRBJ2-7; D uncertain. V lost 2 bases and J 5 bases, leaving 13 bases between the germline ends. Germline-derived CDR1 and CDR2 are SQVTM and ANQGSEA. The CDR3 runs 13 residues. The DNA of the CDR3 is TGCAGCGTTGAAAGGTTACCGGACGACGAGCAGTACTTC. Protein product: CSVERLPDDEQYF.

The chain links TRBV6-4 to TRBJ2-5; unclear D gene. CDR3 size: 14 residues. V was shortened by 3 bases and J by 5 bases, with 13 bases between the two germline ends. Germline CDR1 and CDR2: MRHNA and SNTAGT. The CDR3 is CASSESVGPETQYF. The CDR3 bases are TGTGCCAGCAGTGAATCAGTCGGCCCGGAGACCCAGTACTTC.

This clonotype was counted between two and nine times. This sequence joins TRBV10-3 and TRBJ2-7; 11 nucleotides line up with TRBD2. The V segment lost 3 bases and the J segment 0 bases; nucleotides outside the gene matches: 7. CDR1 ENHRY and CDR2 SYGVKD come from the germline V gene. The CDR3 length is 17 residues. CDR3 amino acids: CAISDRLAGRDSYEQYF. The CDR3 DNA sequence: TGTGCCATCAGTGATCGACTAGCGGGACGGGACTCCTACGAGCAGTACTTC.

This clonotype was observed at least ten times. The J gene is TRBJ2-1, the V gene TRBV6-1; TRBD2 aligns across 9 bases. Germline loops: CDR1 MNHNS, CDR2 SASEGT. Trimming removed 5 bases from V and 1 base from J; junction bases left unmatched: 6. The CDR3 runs 16 residues. The CDR3 bases are TGTGCCAGCAGTAAGAATAGCGGGAGTTCCTACAATGAGCAGTTCTTC. Translating it yields CASSKNSGSSYNEQFF.

This chain links TRBV21-1 with TRBJ2-5; the D call TRBD2 from the table was never checked on the DNA. TRBV21-1 is a pseudogene locus. This CDR3 has 17 residues. CDR3 region: CASTSSGVRSVEWTQYF. In nucleotides, the CDR3 is TGTGCCAGCACCTCTAGCGGGGTCCGTAGTGTTGAATGGACCCAGTACTTC.

The J gene is TRBJ1-1, the V gene TRBV7-6; TRBD1 is a possible D gene (6 bases). V dropped 3 bases and J dropped 10 bases, with 21 bases sitting between them. This CDR3 is 15 amino acids long. Per germline, CDR1 SGHVS and CDR2 FNYEAQ. The CDR3 DNA is TGTGCCAGCAGCTTCAGTGAACACTTACAGGGTGGAGCTTTCTTT. This encodes CASSFSEHLQGGAFF. Full variable domain (remainder filled in from reference TRBV7-6 and TRBJ1-1): GAGVSQSPRYKVTKRGQDVALRCDPISGHVSLYWYRQALGQGPEFLTYFNYEAQQDKSGLPNDRFSAERPEGSISTLTIQRTEQRDSAMYRCASSFSEHLQGGAFFGQGTRLTVV.

The J gene is TRBJ2-1, the V gene TRBV7-8; possible D gene TRBD1, 6 bases. This CDR3 has 16 amino acids. Deletions cut 5 bases from V and 4 bases from J, with 18 bases between. The germline V gene encodes CDR1 SGHVS and CDR2 FQNEAQ. The CDR3 spells CASSIEAGTLYNEQFF. The CDR3 bases are TGTGCCAGCAGCATAGAGGCCGGGACACTTTACAATGAGCAGTTCTTC.

This clonotype showed up just a few times. The chain combines TRBV12-5 with TRBJ2-1; 10 positions agree with TRBD1. The V and J ends lost 1 base and 0 bases, in that order; junction bases with no gene match: 18. The CDR3 length is 22 residues. The V gene's germline CDR1 is LGHNT and CDR2 FRNRAP. The CDR3 loop reads CASGLAKGAGTGVGSSYNEQFF. CDR3 sequence (DNA): TGTGCTAGTGGTTTGGCAAAGGGAGCCGGGACAGGGGTTGGAAGCTCCTACAATGAGCAGTTCTTC.

In its sample, this clonotype was seen a few times. The rearrangement uses TRBV6-1 and TRBJ2-7, with 9 bases aligning to TRBD2. CDR3 length: 15 amino acids. V was pared by 1 base and J by 4 bases, with 5 bases of the junction left unmatched. From germline, CDR1 is MNHNS and CDR2 SASEGT. The CDR3 coding sequence is TGTGCCAGCAGTGAAGGTAGCGGGAGTCCTTACGAGCAGTACTTC. It encodes CASSEGSGSPYEQYF.

This clonotype was counted between two and nine times. The chain couples TRBV10-3 to TRBJ1-4; tentatively, D is TRBD1 (5 bases). The germline CDR1 and CDR2 sequences are ENHRY and SYGVKD. The CDR3 is 14 residues long. The V gene lost 8 bases and the J gene lost 6 bases, with 16 bases spanning the gap. CDR3 loop: CAIRGYLGDEKLFF. In DNA form, the CDR3 reads TGTGCCATCCGGGGCTACCTTGGGGATGAAAAACTGTTTTTT.

This clonotype was counted only a few times. The V call is TRBV29-1, the J call TRBJ2-3; 8 nucleotides agree with TRBD1. Germline V gene sequence: CDR1 SQVTM, CDR2 ANQGSEA. The CDR3 is 14 residues long. V shed 6 bases, J shed 2 bases, and the junction held 7 bases outside the gene matches. The DNA of the CDR3 is TGCAGCGTAGGGAGGACAGGGAACACAGATACGCAGTATTTT. Protein product: CSVGRTGNTDTQYF.

This clonotype was detected only a few times. The chain employs TRBV29-1 and TRBJ2-1; 10 nucleotides agree with TRBD2. V lost 7 bases to trimming and J lost 5 bases; unmatched junction nucleotides: 11. The CDR3 loop spans 15 amino acids. Germline loops: CDR1 SQVTM, CDR2 ANQGSEA. For the CDR3, the DNA is TGCAGCGCTACCATAATAGCGGGAGGTCACAATGAGCAGTTCTTC. Residues: CSATIIAGGHNEQFF.

A few counts support this clonotype. The chain links TRBV12-3 or TRBV12-4 to TRBJ1-3; 7 bases are shared with TRBD1. Losses at the gene ends were 6 bases for V and 0 bases for J; bases not matched to a gene: 8. The CDR3 spans 16 residues. CDR3 loop: CASSWDRRSSGNTIYF. The CDR3 DNA is TGTGCCAGCAGCTGGGACAGACGAAGCTCTGGAAACACCATATATTTT.

The rearrangement uses TRBV7-3 and TRBJ2-1; 8 nucleotides agree with TRBD2. Per the germline V gene, CDR1 is SGHTA and CDR2 is FQGTGA. V lost 5 bases to trimming and J lost 9 bases; unmatched junction nucleotides: 18. The CDR3 spans 17 residues. The CDR3 spells CASSPIVVAGHPSEQFF. CDR3 nucleotide sequence: TGTGCCAGCAGCCCCATCGTGGTAGCGGGACACCCCAGTGAGCAGTTCTTC.

The chain is built from TRBV30 and TRBJ2-5; 7 nucleotides match TRBD1. Trimming at V came to 3 bases and at J to 4 bases, leaving 8 bases not matched to a gene. The germline V gene has CDR1 GTSNPN and CDR2 SVGIG (reference sequence). This CDR3 comprises 14 residues. This CDR3 reads CAWSFATGTETQYF. CDR3 DNA: TGTGCCTGGAGCTTCGCGACAGGGACAGAGACCCAGTACTTC.

The J gene is TRBJ1-5, the V gene TRBV7-2; 7 bases line up with TRBD1. The CDR3 has 14 amino acids. Germline CDR1 and CDR2: SGHTA and FQGNSA. V dropped 4 bases and J dropped 4; count of bases not matched to a gene: 4. The DNA of the CDR3 is TGTGCCAGCAGCTCGACAGGGCCTAATCAGCCCCAGCATTTT. This codes for CASSSTGPNQPQHF.